What follows describes a single T cell receptor (beta chain). Libraries were prepared by immunoSEQ multiplex PCR; TCRdb keeps only in-frame clonotypes and omits some of them. Of around 25,000 clones listed, roughly nine tenths are singletons. The data originate from a study of tissue T cells after allogeneic stem cell transplantation. Germline CDR1 is SGHRS and CDR2 is YFSETQ. Germline trimming cut 4 bases from V and 10 bases from J; bases unmatched to any gene: 24. The CDR3 runs to 19 residues. This sequence joins TRBV5-1 and TRBJ2-3; 10 nucleotides match TRBD2. The clonotype was recovered from a male donor older than 55 who later had graft-versus-host disease after an allogeneic stem cell transplant. This material consisted of blood, taken before transplantation. The CDR3: CASSDETRGLAEPTRSQYF. CDR3 sequence (DNA): TGCGCCAGCAGCGACGAAACCCGCGGACTAGCGGAGCCAACAAGATCGCAGTATTTT.